These 5 T cell receptor beta chains share one sample of origin, sequenced in a study of T cell responses to AZD1222 COVID-19 vaccine. Method: immunoSEQ multiplex PCR; TCRdb's copy keeps in-frame clones and lacks some. The data hold approximately 130,000 clones, with approximately 91% observed a single time. The sample was peripheral blood, taken on day 0 of AZD1222 vaccination. The receptors shown here come from an adult in good health.

Only a few counts were recorded for this clone. The rearrangement uses TRBV30 and TRBJ1-5; 10 positions match TRBD1. Losses at the gene ends were 3 bases for V and 3 bases for J; bases not matched to a gene: 5. The CDR3 runs to 15 residues. Per germline, CDR1 GTSNPN and CDR2 SVGIG (reference sequence). CDR3 residues: CAWRRQGAPNQPQHF. The CDR3 region has the DNA TGTGCCTGGAGGCGACAGGGGGCGCCCAATCAGCCCCAGCATTTT.

This clone was detected only once. This sequence joins TRBV6-2 or TRBV6-3 and TRBJ1-5, with unresolved D. CDR1 is MNHEY and CDR2 is SVGEGT in the germline V gene. There are 14 residues in the CDR3. Trimming removed 5 bases from V and 2 bases from J, with 10 bases in between. CDR3 DNA: TGTGCCAGCAGTCCGGTGAGGGGCAATCAGCCCCAGCATTTT. As protein: CASSPVRGNQPQHF.

The chain combines TRBV11-2 with TRBJ2-1, with 8 bases identical to TRBD2. The J segment lost 4 bases and the V segment lost 2 bases, leaving 10 bases of the junction unmatched. The CDR3 loop spans 17 amino acids. Germline-derived CDR1 and CDR2 are SGHAT and FQNNGV. The DNA of the CDR3 is TGTGCCAGCAGCTTATCACGACTAGCGAGCTTATACAATGAGCAGTTCTTC. Protein: CASSLSRLASLYNEQFF.

V and J are TRBV27 and TRBJ1-1; D is ambiguous. The CDR3 extends over 12 amino acids. Germline V gives CDR1 MNHEY, CDR2 SMNVEV (reference sequence). Trimming cost V 6 bases and J 5 bases, with 10 bases left between them. For the CDR3, the DNA is TGTGCCAGCAGCAAATTTGGGACTGAAGCTTTCTTT. This gives the protein CASSKFGTEAFF.

The CDR3 protein is CASGLVPTGYSGNTIYF. The CDR3 nucleotides read TGTGCTAGTGGTTTGGTACCGACAGGCTACTCTGGAAACACCATATATTTT. This rearrangement joins TRBV12-5 to TRBJ1-3; perhaps TRBD1 as D (6 bases). This CDR3 region has 17 residues. Germline CDR1 LGHNT, CDR2 FRNRAP. V lost 0 bases to trimming and J lost 0 bases, with 12 bases between them.